The source of this T cell receptor (beta chain) is a study of CD8+ T cells in alopecia areata. Across the whole study: Treated patients were given 5 to 10 mg oral tofacitinib twice daily. Disease severity was quantified as SALT score of affected scalp area.

The sequencing template was cDNA reverse transcribed from extracted RNA. Generated by immunoSEQ multiplex PCR, the TCRdb table keeps only in-frame clones and is missing some. Here the sample spans 200,000 to 250,000 clones, more than 55% being singletons. The treatment: oral pan-JAK inhibitor, 5-10 mg twice daily. Study-level points and caveats: Across lesional scalp, and particularly alopecia totalis/universalis, clonality surpassed that of normal scalp.

Germline V gene lookup returns CDR1 MNHNS and CDR2 SASEGT. Germline trimming cut 0 bases from V and 14 bases from J; bases unmatched to any gene: 17. The CDR3 loop spans 18 amino acids. Comment on this clone: Antigen: not known.

The sequence derives from a human donor with alopecia areata. The genes are TRBV6-1 and TRBJ1-6; 9 bases agree with TRBD1. Sample: CD4+ T cells sorted from blood, taken between weeks 43 and 45, from a patient treated with tofacitinib. DNA of the CDR3: TGTGCCAGCAGTGAAGCGCCCATTGCCGGGACAGGGCCGTTGACCCTCCACTTT. It is translated as CASSEAPIAGTGPLTLHF.